This T cell receptor beta chain appears in the sequencing data of a study of shared clonotypes between healthy human individuals. Using immunoSEQ multiplex PCR, the repertoire was profiled, and TCRdb retains in-frame clones only, with some absent. The sample comprises roughly 700,000 clones, 74% of which are singletons, and 1.7% rests with the top ten. The length of the CDR3 is 14 residues. Germline lookup yields CDR1 MDHEN and CDR2 SYDVKM. V lost 3 bases and J lost 4, with 12 bases in between. This clone was observed once. Other nucleotide sequences in the sample specify the same CDR3. The receptor comes from a woman in her twenties or thirties in good health. The chain links TRBV28 to TRBJ1-1, with TRBD1 as a possible D gene (6 bases). The sample was memory CD4+ T cells sorted from blood. The subset was: CD45RA-negative fraction. CDR3 coding DNA: TGTGCCAGCAGTTTGGGGGGCGGTGGCACTGAAGCTTTCTTT. Translating gives CASSLGGGGTEAFF.